This entry describes one T cell receptor beta chain. The data stem from a study of human T cells and chemical hapten exposure. Study-level information: Small differences in pooled library volume mainly drove the variation in TCR yields per sample.

In germline, CDR1 is LNHNV, CDR2 YYDKDF (reference sequence). The ends were cut back, 2 bases at V and 3 bases at J, with 14 bases in the middle. This CDR3 has 15 amino acids. Original methodology: Across samples, TCR counts had a median of roughly 96,000 and ranged from roughly 23,224 to 750,000. TCRdb used MiXCR to reprocess the RACE reads, holding one entry per CDR3 protein. For this entry, the V and J calls and clone size follow TCRdb and not the study's own pipeline. The sample includes 25,000 to 35,000 distinct CDR3 sequences, 5.8% of them seen just once. This sample's time point: patch test 3, about 24 weeks after DPC sensitization. Treatment noted: therapeutic diphenylcyclopropenone sensitization with weekly scalp DPC. Unfractionated whole blood yielded the extracted total RNA.

This TCR derives from a young man with alopecia areata. Some clones in this sample may be carry-over from other donors' samples. The chain is built from TRBV15 and TRBJ2-7; TRBD2 might be the D (5 bases). The source was whole blood, collected in connection with sensitization to the hapten diphenylcyclopropenone (DPC). The CDR3 region is CATSRSSGVFYEQYF. In DNA form, the CDR3 reads TGTGCCACCAGCAGATCGAGCGGCGTCTTCTACGAGCAGTACTTC.